A single T cell receptor (beta chain) is shown here with its context. Its cognate antigen is unknown. This specimen belongs to a study of cytomegalovirus exposure and HLA in healthy donors. The overall study: The study's early data release held some 85 million unique TCRs from HLA-typed donors.

Overall study results and limits: TCR beta V- and J-gene trimming, according to a later analysis, was linked to a missense DCLRE1C variant. Among TCR beta chains, those listed as cytomegalovirus-associated numbered under 200.

CDR3 length equals 16 residues. CDR1 SNHLY and CDR2 FYNNEI come from the germline V gene. V dropped 5 bases and J dropped 3; count of bases not matched to a gene: 5. Amplification used 60 Vbeta primers and 13 Jbeta primers. Sequencing used immunoSEQ multiplex PCR; TCRdb keeps in-frame clones, though not all of them. The sample includes about 120,000 clones, roughly 73% of them seen just once. This TCR was recovered from a woman in her twenties or thirties in good health and CMV-seronegative. The source material was PBMCs. V usage is TRBV2 and J usage is TRBJ2-3; 13 bases are a match to TRBD2. As DNA, the CDR3 is TGTGCCAGCAGTAGACTAGCGGGAGGAGGAACAGATACGCAGTATTTT. Protein sequence: CASSRLAGGGTDTQYF.